These 31 T cell receptor beta chains were all obtained from the same sample, sequenced in a study of T cells expressing NK-cell markers. TCRdb reprocessed the 5' RACE reads and keeps a single row for each CDR3 protein, giving no DNA. The sample has about 440,000 distinct CDR3 sequences; the top ten hold 7.3%. The material sequenced was blood T cells: a sorted CD56 or NKG2C T cell subset, CD4+ or CD8+ T cells, or bulk PBMC T cells (not recorded which). These receptors came from a woman aged 18 to 75 in good health.

The V call is TRBV7-6, the J call TRBJ2-5; TCRdb picks TRBD2, but there is no DNA to check that call. The CDR3 loop spans 15 amino acids. Germline CDR1 reads SGHVS; CDR2 reads FNYEAQ. The CDR3 sequence is CASSLVAEYQETQYF.

CDR3 region: CASSEDPLGEPF. The chain links TRBV6-1 to TRBJ1-2; TCRdb lists TRBD1, though no DNA is available to test this call. Germline V gene data show CDR1 as MNHNS and CDR2 as SASEGT. This CDR3 comprises 12 residues.

The rearrangement uses TRBV6-2 or TRBV6-3 and TRBJ2-1; there is no DNA to check the TCRdb D call of TRBD2. The CDR3 runs to 13 residues. The germline gives CDR1 MNHEY, CDR2 SVGEGT. The CDR3 reads CASSQSASGEQFF.

This rearrangement joins TRBV2 to TRBJ1-4; lacking DNA, the TRBD1 call made by TCRdb goes unchecked. Germline CDR1 reads SNHLY; CDR2 reads FYNNEI. This CDR3 is 15 amino acids long. The CDR3 here is CASSPFQSPGEKLFF.

The V call is TRBV29-1, the J call TRBJ2-4; TCRdb proposes TRBD2, but this gene call is untestable without DNA. Germline V gene sequence: CDR1 SQVTM, CDR2 ANQGSEA. This CDR3 comprises 12 residues. The CDR3 loop reads CSADGTNDIQYF.

This rearrangement joins TRBV7-3 to TRBJ2-1; there is no DNA to check the TCRdb D call of TRBD2. The CDR3 loop spans 13 amino acids. Looked up from germline, CDR1 is SGHTA and CDR2 is FQGTGA. The CDR3 sequence is CASSSGGFNEQFF.

The CDR3 reads CASSYTWTGGSDSPLHF. The chain employs TRBV6-5 and TRBJ1-6; the TCRdb call, TRBD1, lacks DNA for checking. The length of the CDR3 is 17 residues. The germline V gene has CDR1 MNHEY and CDR2 SVGAGI.

This rearrangement joins TRBV3-1 to TRBJ1-2. Germline CDR1 reads LGHDT; CDR2 reads YNNKEL (reference sequence). CDR3 length: 13 amino acids. CDR3 protein: CASSRGGAYGYTF.

This chain uses TRBV6-1 with TRBJ1-1; TCRdb's assignment of TRBD1 cannot be checked, as there is no DNA. The length of the CDR3 is 15 residues. Per the germline V gene, CDR1 is MNHNS and CDR2 is SASEGT. The CDR3 sequence: CASRWERGGNTEAFF.

V usage is TRBV4-3 and J usage is TRBJ1-1. In germline, CDR1 is LGHNA, CDR2 YSLEER. The CDR3 is 14 residues long. The CDR3: CASSLNWGDSEAFF.

The chain is built from TRBV29-1 and TRBJ1-5; TCRdb calls TRBD1, which cannot be checked without DNA. Germline V gives CDR1 SQVTM, CDR2 ANQGSEA. The CDR3 totals 12 residues. The CDR3 sequence is CSAGTSNQPQHF.

The chain joins TRBV18 to TRBJ2-1; TCRdb's D call, TRBD1, is unchecked because there is no DNA. CDR3 length equals 16 residues. Germline lookup yields CDR1 KGHSH and CDR2 LQKENI. The CDR3 sequence: CASSAQGTAYYNEQFF. Full variable domain (outside the CDR3, taken from reference TRBV18 and TRBJ2-1): NAGVMQNPRHLVRRRGQEARLRCSPMKGHSHVYWYRQLPEEGLKFMVYLQKENIIDESGMPKERFSAEFPKEGPSILRIQQVVRGDSAAYFCASSAQGTAYYNEQFFGPGTRLTVL.

The CDR3 here is CASSTGTGSNNEQFF. J is TRBJ2-1 and V is TRBV7-9; no DNA is available, so the TRBD1 call from TCRdb remains unchecked. Per germline, CDR1 SEHNR and CDR2 FQNEAQ (reference sequence). The CDR3 is 15 amino acids.

The chain combines TRBV12-3 or TRBV12-4 with TRBJ2-7; as DNA is missing, the TRBD2 call by TCRdb cannot be tested. This CDR3 is 14 amino acids long. CDR3 in amino acids: CASSPGGLANEQYF.

The rearrangement links TRBV30 to TRBJ2-3; the TRBD1 assignment by TCRdb is unverifiable without DNA. This CDR3 has 11 residues. Looked up from germline, CDR1 is GTSNPN and CDR2 is SVGIG (reference sequence). The CDR3 sequence is CAWSAGVGQYF.

This rearrangement joins TRBV10-3 to TRBJ2-3. CDR3 length equals 11 residues. Germline values: CDR1 ENHRY, CDR2 SYGVKD. CDR3 sequence: CAIGSEDTQYF.

The V gene is TRBV20-1, the J gene TRBJ2-5; TCRdb calls TRBD2, which cannot be checked without DNA. This CDR3 is built from 15 residues. Germline CDR1 DFQATT, CDR2 SNEGSKA (reference sequence). The CDR3 sequence: CSADSGGYYQETQYF.

The chain recombines TRBV28 with TRBJ2-7. Germline values: CDR1 MDHEN, CDR2 SYDVKM. The CDR3 is 14 residues long. CDR3 amino acids: CASTPAGTLYEQYF.

This rearrangement joins TRBV24-1 to TRBJ2-7. The CDR3 has 13 residues. In germline, CDR1 is KGHDR, CDR2 SFDVKD. CDR3 sequence: CATTWRHIYEQYF.

The chain recombines TRBV5-5 with TRBJ1-2. The length of the CDR3 is 16 residues. CDR1 is SGHKS and CDR2 is YYEKEE in the germline V gene (reference sequence). The CDR3: CASSLGARGGTYGYTF.

V is TRBV5-4 and J is TRBJ2-5; TCRdb indicates TRBD2, and absent DNA this call remains unverified. Germline V gives CDR1 SGHNT, CDR2 YYREEE (reference sequence). This CDR3 region has 14 residues. The CDR3 is CASSWTSGRETQYF.

V and J are TRBV20-1 and TRBJ2-5; lacking DNA, the TRBD2 call made by TCRdb goes unchecked. Germline-derived CDR1 and CDR2 are DFQATT and SNEGSKA (reference sequence). The CDR3 has 13 residues. The CDR3 here is CSVLAGYAETQYF.

The chain couples TRBV29-1 to TRBJ2-1; the D call of TRBD2 rests on TCRdb alone, since no DNA is present to check it. The CDR3 sequence is 15 residues long. The germline V gene has CDR1 SQVTM and CDR2 ANQGSEA. The CDR3 sequence is CSVPSRGSSYNEQFF.

The CDR3 here is CASSLYGRKATNEKLFF. The rearrangement uses TRBV5-1 and TRBJ1-4. This CDR3 comprises 17 residues. Germline CDR1 and CDR2: SGHRS and YFSETQ.

The chain employs TRBV4-3 and TRBJ1-6. The CDR3 loop spans 13 amino acids. Germline V CDR1 and CDR2: LGHNA, YSLEER. The CDR3 loop reads CASSQDLIAYLHF.

The V call is TRBV6-1, the J call TRBJ2-3. There are 14 residues in the CDR3. From germline, CDR1 is MNHNS and CDR2 SASEGT. CDR3 region: CASSVGPGTDTQYF.

The genes are TRBV6-5 and TRBJ1-2; with no DNA, the TCRdb D assignment of TRBD1 cannot be verified. Per the germline V gene, CDR1 is MNHEY and CDR2 is SVGAGI. The CDR3 sequence is 13 residues long. Here the CDR3 reads CASSYETGRGYTF.

V and J are TRBV12-3 or TRBV12-4 and TRBJ2-1; the TCRdb call, TRBD2, lacks DNA for checking. The CDR3 loop spans 12 amino acids. The CDR3 reads CASTATRAEQFF.

V is TRBV4-1 and J is TRBJ1-2. Germline assignment: CDR1 MGHRA and CDR2 YSYEKL. The CDR3 runs 15 residues. CDR3 residues: CASSQVMGANYGYTF.

This chain links TRBV5-1 with TRBJ2-5; TCRdb lists TRBD2, though no DNA is available to test this call. The CDR3 totals 15 residues. The germline V gene encodes CDR1 SGHRS and CDR2 YFSETQ. This CDR3 reads CASSYTQRGGPTQYF.

This chain joins TRBV7-3 and TRBJ2-1; TCRdb outputs TRBD2, but without DNA this stays unchecked. CDR1 is SGHTA and CDR2 is FQGTGA in the germline V gene. CDR3 length equals 15 residues. The CDR3 loop is CASSSTSGAYNEQFF.